The sequence of this T cell receptor beta chain was determined in a study of blood T cell repertoires in COVID-19. Clones were sequenced by immunoSEQ multiplex PCR, and TCRdb holds only the in-frame ones, with some missing. The sample lists roughly 400,000 clones, around 92% occurring once. Germline assignment: CDR1 SGHNT and CDR2 YYREEE (reference sequence). The CDR3 consists of 13 residues. V dropped 1 base and J dropped 1 base, with 5 bases sitting between them. The origin of this receptor is a woman in her 30s who had recovered from COVID-19. The chain joins TRBV5-4 to TRBJ1-2; D remains unclear. The sequenced sample consisted of PBMCs or T cells enriched from blood (not recorded which). CDR3 in DNA: TGTGCCAGCAGCTTGACAGATAACTATGGCTACACCTTC. Protein product: CASSLTDNYGYTF. Looking up the rest from reference TRBV5-4 and TRBJ1-2 gives the full variable domain: ETGVTQSPTHLIKTRGQQVTLRCSSQSGHNTVSWYQQALGQGPQFIFQYYREEENGRGNFPPRFSGLQFPNYSSELNVNALELDDSALYLCASSLTDNYGYTFGSGTRLTVV.